The present entry profiles one T cell receptor beta chain with its context. Germline is not matched at one junction end, which may reflect a read error. The CDR3 has 15 residues. CDR1 and CDR2 (germline): SSHAT, FNYEAQ (reference sequence). This entry is derived from a study of control samples from healthy donors and cancer patients. The data were produced by immunoSEQ multiplex PCR, yet TCRdb's version contains in-frame clones alone and is incomplete. The table shows about 98,000 clones, with 82% occurring only once. The genes are TRBV7-7 and TRBJ2-5, with 9 bases identical to TRBD1. The sample taken for sequencing was blood. The clonotype was recovered from a man in his 60s in good health. CDR3 protein: CASSQDRGYSETQYF. As DNA, the CDR3 is TGTGCTAGCAGCCAGGACAGGGGATATTCTGAGACCCAGTACTTC.